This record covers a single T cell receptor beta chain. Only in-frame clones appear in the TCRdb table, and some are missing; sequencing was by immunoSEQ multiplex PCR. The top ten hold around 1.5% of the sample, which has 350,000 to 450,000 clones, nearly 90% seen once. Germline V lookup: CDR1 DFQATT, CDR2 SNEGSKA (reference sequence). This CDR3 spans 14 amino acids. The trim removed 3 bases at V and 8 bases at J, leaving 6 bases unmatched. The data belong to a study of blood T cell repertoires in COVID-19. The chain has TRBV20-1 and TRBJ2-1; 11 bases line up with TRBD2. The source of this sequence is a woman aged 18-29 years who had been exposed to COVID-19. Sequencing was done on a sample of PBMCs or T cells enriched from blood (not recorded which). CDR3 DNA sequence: TGCAGTGCTAGTACTAGCGGGAGAAGCGATGAGCAGTTCTTC. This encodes CSASTSGRSDEQFF.